The clone carrying this TCR beta chain was detected ten times or more. Its antigen is not known. Germline-derived CDR1 and CDR2 are DFQATT and SNEGSKA (reference sequence). Trimming removed 2 bases at V and 2 bases at J, with 7 bases between. The CDR3 has 13 residues. The data originate from a study of identical twins. Notes on the study in general: Partly confounded zero-insertion analyses could result from invariant MAIT and iNKT cells.

MiXCR, applied by TCRdb to the 5' RACE reads, yields one record per CDR3 protein. The sample holds about 700,000 distinct CDR3 sequences, roughly 6.2% seen once. Sample: naive T cells sorted from blood. The clonotype originates from a man aged 18 to 35 in good health. The V call is TRBV20-1, the J call TRBJ2-1; TRBD1 is a possible D gene (5 bases). CDR3 bases: TGCAGTGCTAGAAAGGGGCCCTACAATGAGCAGTTCTTC. This encodes CSARKGPYNEQFF.